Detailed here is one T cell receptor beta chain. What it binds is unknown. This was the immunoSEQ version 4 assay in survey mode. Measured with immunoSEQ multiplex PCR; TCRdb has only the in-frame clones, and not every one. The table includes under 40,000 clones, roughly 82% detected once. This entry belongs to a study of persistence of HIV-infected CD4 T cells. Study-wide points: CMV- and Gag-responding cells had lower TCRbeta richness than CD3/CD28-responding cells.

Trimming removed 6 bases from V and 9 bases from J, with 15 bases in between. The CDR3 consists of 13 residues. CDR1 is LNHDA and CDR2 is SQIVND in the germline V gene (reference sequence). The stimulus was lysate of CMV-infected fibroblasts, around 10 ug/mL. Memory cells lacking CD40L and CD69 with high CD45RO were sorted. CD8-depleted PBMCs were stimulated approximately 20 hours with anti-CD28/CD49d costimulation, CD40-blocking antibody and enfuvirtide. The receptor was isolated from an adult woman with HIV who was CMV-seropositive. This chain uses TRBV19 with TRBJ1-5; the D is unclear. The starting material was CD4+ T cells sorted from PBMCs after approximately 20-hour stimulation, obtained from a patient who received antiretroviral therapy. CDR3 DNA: TGTGCCAGTAGCCGGACGGCCCAACGGCCCCAGCATTTT. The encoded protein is CASSRTAQRPQHF.